The 23 T cell receptor beta chains below all came from one sample that was sequenced in a study of response to subunit inactivated influenza vaccine (dated by TCRdb to the late 2010s). The protocol used for the library was RT-PCR. Instrument used: Illumina HiSeq 2500. TCRdb handled the public reads itself, with Q25 trimming in fastp and clone calling in MiXCR, and kept productive beta chains. Each record represents a unique CDR3 protein, reported with the most common genes and DNA among its rows. The sample yields around 580,000 distinct CDR3 sequences; 14% were counted once. Of the sample, around 10% is held by the ten largest clones. Source: PBMCs from blood, taken about 13 days after vaccination. The receptors originated from a man aged 45-65 years who received an inactivated influenza vaccine. Donor details come from another sample of the same person, matched by shared clones.

The gene calls are TRBV5-1 and TRBJ2-3; D gene ambiguous. Germline CDR1 reads SGHRS; CDR2 reads YFSETQ. V gave up 0 bases and J gave up 2 bases, with 10 bases separating them. The CDR3 runs to 15 residues. For the CDR3, the DNA is TGCGCCAGCAGCTTGGAAGATCCAGACACAGATACGCAGTATTTT. This codes for CASSLEDPDTDTQYF. Complete variable domain (other parts from reference TRBV5-1 and TRBJ2-3): KAGVTQTPRYLIKTRGQQVTLSCSPISGHRSVSWYQQTPGQGLQFLFEYFSETQRNKGNFPGRFSGRQFSNSRSEMNVSTLELGDSALYLCASSLEDPDTDTQYFGPGTRLTVL.

Only a few counts were recorded for this clonotype. The V call is TRBV7-9, the J call TRBJ2-7; 8 bases line up with TRBD1. The trim removed 6 bases at V and 5 bases at J, leaving 9 bases unmatched. The CDR3 has 14 amino acids. CDR1 and CDR2 from the germline V gene are SEHNR and FQNEAQ (reference sequence). CDR3 sequence: CASSWPGQAHEQYF. The CDR3 DNA sequence: TGTGCCAGCAGTTGGCCGGGACAGGCCCACGAGCAGTACTTC.

This clonotype was observed many times. J is TRBJ2-1 and V is TRBV15; no firm D call. The CDR3 is 14 amino acids. The V end was cut by 2 bases, the J end by 4 bases, with 9 bases between. Germline assignment: CDR1 LNHNV and CDR2 YYDKDF (reference sequence). CDR3 DNA: TGTGCCACCAGCAGAACAACTACTTACAATGAGCAGTTCTTC. As protein: CATSRTTTYNEQFF.

This clonotype was observed many times. The chain carries TRBV7-9 and TRBJ2-3; perhaps TRBD1 as D (6 bases). The germline V gene encodes CDR1 SEHNR and CDR2 FQNEAQ (reference sequence). V lost 4 bases, J lost 6 bases, and 11 bases lay in between. This CDR3 has 13 residues. The CDR3 DNA sequence: TGTGCCAGCAGCTCTGACAGGAGTGATACGCAGTATTTT. It encodes CASSSDRSDTQYF.

This clonotype was seen a handful of times. The rearrangement joins TRBV15 to TRBJ2-6; no clear D. Germline loops: CDR1 LNHNV, CDR2 YYDKDF (reference sequence). There are 11 residues in the CDR3. Trimming cost V 8 bases and J 11 bases, with 10 bases left between them. CDR3 nucleotide sequence: TGTGCCACCGGAGCTGGTGACGTCCTGACTTTC. Its translation is CATGAGDVLTF.

J is TRBJ2-7 and V is TRBV7-2; D is ambiguous. The ends were cut back, 3 bases at V and 3 bases at J, with 12 bases in the middle. The CDR3 consists of 14 residues. Germline V gene sequence: CDR1 SGHTA, CDR2 FQGNSA. The CDR3 DNA follows: TGTGCCAGCAGCTTTGGACGGCGAGACTACGAGCAGTACTTC. It encodes CASSFGRRDYEQYF.

This chain connects TRBV12-3 or TRBV12-4 to TRBJ1-5; 8 nucleotides agree with TRBD1. V shed 6 bases and J 7 bases; nucleotides not matched to a gene: 8. This CDR3 spans 14 amino acids. CDR3 DNA: TGTGCCAGCAGGCCAGGACAGGGCCCACAGCCCCAGCATTTT. Its protein product is CASRPGQGPQPQHF.

V is TRBV9 and J is TRBJ1-2, with D tentatively TRBD1 (5 bases). The germline gives CDR1 SGDLS, CDR2 YYNGEE. This CDR3 contains 15 residues. Trimming took off 1 base at V and 0 bases at J, with 10 bases between the two ends. CDR3 nucleotide sequence: TGTGCCAGCAGCGTAAGCGGACAAGCTAACTATGGCTACACCTTC. Encoded protein: CASSVSGQANYGYTF.

V is TRBV10-3 and J is TRBJ2-7, with D tentatively TRBD2 (6 bases). Germline V gene lookup returns CDR1 ENHRY and CDR2 SYGVKD. This CDR3 spans 14 amino acids. V was trimmed by 3 bases and J by 2 bases, leaving 11 bases between them. CDR3 bases: TGTGCCATCAGTGATCGGGGGTCACCCTACGAGCAGTACTTC. Translating it yields CAISDRGSPYEQYF.

Ten or more counts support this clonotype. The chain is built from TRBV12-3 or TRBV12-4 and TRBJ2-7; 9 positions agree with TRBD1. J lost 3 bases, V lost 6 bases, and 12 bases had no gene match. The CDR3 runs to 16 residues. CDR3: CASSPRDRDVYYEQYF. The CDR3 nucleotides are TGTGCCAGCAGCCCCCGGGACAGGGACGTTTACTACGAGCAGTACTTC.

The chain carries TRBV7-8 and TRBJ2-7, with a possible D match to TRBD2 (6 bases). The CDR3 contains 14 residues. Germline CDR1 reads SGHVS; CDR2 reads FQNEAQ. V shed 1 base and J shed 5 bases, with 12 bases lying between them. The CDR3 nucleotides are TGTGCCAGCAGCTTAGGGGAGGAACGGGACGAGCAGTACTTC. Its protein product is CASSLGEERDEQYF.

Comment on this clonotype: A read error may account for a junction end that differs from germline. The J gene is TRBJ2-4, the V gene TRBV6-5; 10 positions agree with TRBD1. CDR1 MNHEY and CDR2 SVGAGI come from the germline V gene. This CDR3 comprises 18 residues. CDR3 coding DNA: TGTGCCAGCAGTTACTCGAGACAGGGGGCGCAAGGCAAAAACATTCAATACTTC. Protein sequence: CASSYSRQGAQGKNIQYF.

This clonotype was observed a few times. The chain uses TRBV9 and TRBJ1-2; TRBD1 matches at 7 bases. The CDR3 covers 13 residues. From germline, CDR1 is SGDLS and CDR2 YYNGEE. V lost 7 bases and J lost 8; bases outside the gene matches: 11. CDR3 region: CASGEWTGMGYTF. The CDR3 nucleotides read TGTGCCAGCGGGGAATGGACAGGAATGGGCTACACCTTC.

This clonotype was recorded at least ten times. The rearrangement uses TRBV20-1 and TRBJ2-3; 7 bases agree with TRBD2. Germline values: CDR1 DFQATT, CDR2 SNEGSKA (reference sequence). The ends lost 3 bases at V and 4 bases at J; junction bases unmatched: 10. The CDR3 contains 15 residues. The CDR3 spells CSASSPSGGPDTQYF. CDR3 bases: TGCAGTGCTAGCTCGCCTAGCGGAGGACCAGATACGCAGTATTTT.

This clonotype was seen ten or more times. The chain is built from TRBV5-1 and TRBJ1-4, with 7 bases matching TRBD1. After removal of 4 bases from V and 1 base from J, the junction contained 16 bases not matched to a gene. Germline-derived CDR1 and CDR2 are SGHRS and YFSETQ. The CDR3 sequence is 19 residues long. As DNA, the CDR3 is TGCGCCAGCAGCCCAGGACTTCAGGGAGGGGGCAAAACTAATGAAAAACTGTTTTTT. This codes for CASSPGLQGGGKTNEKLFF.

This clonotype was observed a few times. This chain joins TRBV2 and TRBJ2-1; TRBD2 agrees at 8 bases. The J segment lost 6 bases and the V segment lost 3 bases, leaving 10 bases of the junction unmatched. This CDR3 is built from 16 residues. Germline V gives CDR1 SNHLY, CDR2 FYNNEI. CDR3 DNA sequence: TGTGCCAGCAGTGATCTGCGGGGGGACCCTTTCAATGAGCAGTTCTTC. It encodes CASSDLRGDPFNEQFF.

The chain links TRBV7-8 to TRBJ2-2; D possibly matches TRBD1 or TRBD2 (5 bases each). CDR1 SGHVS and CDR2 FQNEAQ come from the germline V gene. CDR3 length: 16 residues. V was pared by 7 bases and J by 6 bases, with 21 bases between. The DNA of the CDR3 is TGTGCCAGCATGCAAGGGACCCTTAGCGCTCCCGGGGAGCTGTTTTTT. Protein sequence: CASMQGTLSAPGELFF.

This clonotype was seen a few times. The chain combines TRBV7-3 with TRBJ2-5; D remains unclear. This CDR3 comprises 15 residues. V dropped 5 bases and J dropped 1 base, with 14 bases sitting between them. Germline CDR1 and CDR2: SGHTA and FQGTGA. CDR3 in DNA: TGTGCCAGCAGCCTCTACCCTGGGGTCCAAGAGACCCAGTACTTC. Its translation: CASSLYPGVQETQYF.

The CDR3 DNA reads TGTGCAAGTCGCTTACCGTATGGGGAGGACAGCAGCAACAACTATGGCTACACCTTC. Protein sequence: CASRLPYGEDSSNNYGYTF. The chain is built from TRBV12-2 and TRBJ1-2; the DNA was not compared with TRBD1, the D call given in the table. TRBV12-2 constitutes a pseudogene. The CDR3 covers 19 residues.

V usage is TRBV29-1 and J usage is TRBJ2-5; D is possibly TRBD1 or TRBD2 (5 bases each). The CDR3 runs 14 residues. From germline, CDR1 is SQVTM and CDR2 ANQGSEA. The V gene lost 3 bases and the J gene lost 5 bases, with 16 bases spanning the gap. In nucleotides, the CDR3 is TGCAGCGTTGATTCGGGGTTGGGACGTGAGACCCAGTACTTC. Protein: CSVDSGLGRETQYF.

A few counts support this clonotype. The J gene is TRBJ2-7, the V gene TRBV3-1, with 10 positions matching TRBD1. This CDR3 has 14 residues. With V trimmed by 7 bases and J by 6 bases, 9 bases remained unmatched. Germline CDR1 LGHDT, CDR2 YNNKEL (reference sequence). Here the CDR3 reads CASTGDRGRSEQYF. The CDR3 nucleotides are TGTGCCAGCACCGGAGACAGGGGGCGTTCCGAGCAGTACTTC.

The chain joins TRBV27 to TRBJ1-3, with D possibly matching TRBD1 (6 bases). The CDR3 is made up of 14 amino acids. Germline V gene lookup returns CDR1 MNHEY and CDR2 SMNVEV (reference sequence). V gave up 5 bases and J gave up 8 bases, with 16 bases separating them. Written as DNA, the CDR3 is TGTGCCAGCAGTCCGCTTTACAGGGCGGACACCATATATTTT. Amino acid sequence: CASSPLYRADTIYF.

This clonotype came up a few times. The chain links TRBV11-2 to TRBJ2-5; D is ambiguous. The V gene lost 1 base and the J gene lost 1 base, with 19 bases spanning the gap. Germline lookup yields CDR1 SGHAT and CDR2 FQNNGV. This CDR3 region has 18 residues. CDR3 nucleotides: TGTGCCAGCAGCTTAGTATGGGGTGGTGTCAGTCCCCAAGAGACCCAGTACTTC. This codes for CASSLVWGGVSPQETQYF.